This TCR beta chain was retrieved from a study of blood T cell repertoires in COVID-19. Study context: From the United States, Italy and Spain came samples of acute and convalescent COVID-19. T cells, B-cell-depleted T cells, or PBMCs supplied cDNA or gDNA.

The trim removed 5 bases at V and 0 bases at J, leaving 7 bases unmatched. Per germline, CDR1 KGHSH and CDR2 LQKENI. The CDR3 loop spans 15 amino acids. Source study methods: Amplification from reference gene primers served as the basis for estimated nucleated cell counts. Only in-frame clones appear in the TCRdb table, and some are missing; sequencing was by immunoSEQ multiplex PCR. Clone size and the V and J calls come from that table; the DNA yielded D and trimming. The table includes roughly 300,000 clones, 65% to 90% detected once. This chain joins TRBV18 and TRBJ2-7, with 7 bases identical to TRBD1. The source of this sequence is a woman aged 55-70 years with active or convalescent COVID-19. The sample was peripheral blood. As DNA, the CDR3 is TGTGCCAGCTCAACCGGGACAGTCACCTCCTACGAGCAGTACTTC. Translated: CASSTGTVTSYEQYF.